A single TCR beta chain is shown here with its context. As yet, its antigen is unknown. This CDR3 spans 13 amino acids. Trimming left V 2 bases short and J 4 bases short, with 7 bases between. The germline V gene has CDR1 SGHTA and CDR2 FQGNSA. The data stem from a study of T cell repertoires in cytomegalovirus infection. Looking at the study overall: Signatures in public TCR beta sequences pointed to both CMV infection and matching HLA type.

Study-level findings and limits: Clonotypes of TCR beta that were HLA-C-restricted and CMV-specific dominated the ex vivo response.

TCRdb ran MiXCR on the reads and lists one entry per CDR3 protein. The sample gives about a million distinct CDR3 sequences, approximately 31% of which show up once; around 15% is in the top ten. The chain employs TRBV7-2 and TRBJ2-3; the D is unclear. Sample: cultured CD8+ T cells from PBMCs, taken from culture after CMV antigen stimulation. This clonotype was obtained from a human donor in good health (CMV status not recorded). Some clones in this sample may be carry-over from other donors' samples. The CDR3 is CASSLKISDTQYF. In DNA form, the CDR3 reads TGTGCCAGCAGCTTAAAGATCTCAGATACGCAGTATTTT.